This T cell receptor (beta chain) was profiled in a study of shared clonotypes between healthy human individuals. Sequencing was performed with immunoSEQ multiplex PCR; in TCRdb, only in-frame clones are kept and a portion is missing. The sample holds more than 900,000 clones, roughly 74% seen once. Remarks on this clone: At one end, the junction sequence differs from germline, possibly due to a read error.

The germline V gene has CDR1 WSHSY and CDR2 SAAADI. The CDR3 totals 14 residues. This TCR was recovered from a man aged 18 to 35 in good health. Some clones in this sample may be carry-over from other donors' samples. This chain links TRBV10-2 with TRBJ2-1; D not resolved. Material: memory CD4+ T cells from PBMCs. Subset denoted: CD45RA-negative fraction. The CDR3 DNA reads TGCGCCACCAGTCCTAGAACGTCCTGGGATGAGCAGTTCTTC. It codes for CATSPRTSWDEQFF.